These T cell receptor beta chains were read from a single sample in a study of vaccination and CD4 T cells after COVID-19. MiXCR was run by TCRdb on the PCR reads, yielding one entry per CDR3 protein. The repertoire holds around 19,000 distinct CDR3 sequences, with around 45% as singletons. These TCRs' antigens remain unknown. The sample taken for sequencing was CD4+ T cells from blood, cultured in vitro. These receptor sequences come from a human donor who had recovered from COVID-19. Both conserved end residues are part of each CDR3. The D gene is left open where the match is weak. Size values are once, few and many counts, or a class for expanded clones, and some rows have none.

CDR3 DNA	CDR3 protein	clone size	D gene	V gene	J gene
TGCAGTGCTCAGCACACGACAAGAACCAACACTGAAGCTTTCTTT	CSAQHTTRTNTEAFF	few	NA	TRBV20-1	TRBJ1-1
TGTGCCAGCAGCTTAGGGGGGTTGGACGAAGCTTTCTTT	CASSLGGLDEAFF	NA	NA	TRBV7-3	TRBJ1-1
TGCAGTGCTAGGGGGCCGGGGAACACAGATACGCAGTATTTT	CSARGPGNTDTQYF	NA	NA	TRBV20-1	TRBJ2-3
TGCAGTGCTAGAGATCGACAGGTCTATGGCTACACCTTC	CSARDRQVYGYTF	NA	NA	TRBV20-1	TRBJ1-2
TGCAGTGCTAGTGGGGGGCGGGAAGCCTATGGCTACACCTTC	CSASGGREAYGYTF	few	NA	TRBV20-1	TRBJ1-2
TGCGCCAGCAGCAGGGGGGACGATATGAACACTGAAGCTTTCTTT	CASSRGDDMNTEAFF	NA	NA	TRBV5-1	TRBJ1-1
TGTGCCAGCAGCCAATCCCGGGAAAGGGCTTACAATGGTGAGCAGTTCTTC	CASSQSRERAYNGEQFF	NA	NA	TRBV14	TRBJ2-1
TGCAGTGCTACAAACACAGGGGAGGTCGAGCAGTACTTC	CSATNTGEVEQYF	few	NA	TRBV20-1	TRBJ2-7
TGTGCCAGCAGTCCACGGACGGGGGATCAGCCCCAGCATTTT	CASSPRTGDQPQHF	few	NA	TRBV12-3/TRBV12-4	TRBJ1-5
TGTGCCAGCAGTGAAACACGACTAGCATATGAGCAGTTCTTC	CASSETRLAYEQFF	once	TRBD2	TRBV6-1	TRBJ2-1
TGTGCCAGCAGCGGCTACACCCGGGACAGGACCTCTGGAAACACCATATATTTT	CASSGYTRDRTSGNTIYF	NA	TRBD1	TRBV6-2/TRBV6-3	TRBJ1-3
TGTGCCAGCAGGTCCTCTGGGCAGCCCCAGCATTTT	CASRSSGQPQHF	NA	NA	TRBV6-2/TRBV6-3	TRBJ1-5
TGTGCCAGCGAGGACGGATATGGCTACACCTTC	CASEDGYGYTF	few	NA	TRBV6-2/TRBV6-3	TRBJ1-2
TGCGCCAGCAGCGGACTAGCGGGGGAAACCGGGGAGCTGTTTTTT	CASSGLAGETGELFF	NA	TRBD2	TRBV5-1	TRBJ2-2
TGTGCCAGCAGCTTAGCCACTAGCCCAGTCTACGAGCAGTACTTC	CASSLATSPVYEQYF	few	NA	TRBV7-2	TRBJ2-7
TGTGCCAGCAGTACCCGGACAGGGGGCCGGGTCACTGAAGCTTTCTTT	CASSTRTGGRVTEAFF	NA	TRBD1	TRBV28	TRBJ1-1
TGTGCCAGCAGTCGACGGGGGGGCCAGTACAATGAGCAGTTCTTC	CASSRRGGQYNEQFF	NA	TRBD2	TRBV5-4	TRBJ2-1
TGCAGTGCCCGACAGGGGGCGAGCAATCAGCCCCAGCATTTT	CSARQGASNQPQHF	few	TRBD1	TRBV20-1	TRBJ1-5
TGTGCCAGCAGCTTACAGGTGACCTATGGCTACACCTTC	CASSLQVTYGYTF	NA	NA	TRBV28	TRBJ1-2
TGTGCCAGCTCACGCGCGACTAGCGGGATTACCGGGGAGCTGTTTTTT	CASSRATSGITGELFF	NA	TRBD2	TRBV18	TRBJ2-2
TGCAGTGCTCCGGGACACTACGGGGATACGCAGTATTTT	CSAPGHYGDTQYF	NA	NA	TRBV20-1	TRBJ2-3
TGTGCCAGCAGTCCACAGGGCCCCGGGAGTCAGCCCCAGCATTTT	CASSPQGPGSQPQHF	NA	NA	TRBV27	TRBJ1-5
TGCGCCAGCGCACCGACAGGGGGCCGTAACTATGGCTACACCTTC	CASAPTGGRNYGYTF	NA	TRBD1	TRBV5-1	TRBJ1-2